These 14 T cell receptor beta chains were all obtained from the same sample, sequenced in a study of shared clonotypes between healthy human individuals. CD45RO negativity and positive selection for CCR7 defined naive CD8 cells, a population that excluded terminally differentiated effector memory CD45RA+ cells. Here immunoSEQ multiplex PCR was the method, and the copy in TCRdb shows in-frame clones only, minus some. The sample holds some 2,000,000 clones, about 95% seen once. Specimen: naive CD8+ T cells sorted from blood. Receptors originate from a man aged 18 to 29 in good health.

The chain couples TRBV5-6 to TRBJ2-2; TRBD1 aligns across 9 bases. The CDR3 consists of 17 residues. Germline loops: CDR1 SGHDT, CDR2 YYEEEE. The junction had 14 bases not matched to a gene; V was cut back by 4 bases and J by 7 bases. The CDR3 sequence is CASSTLRDRDIFGELFF. CDR3 nucleotide sequence: TGTGCCAGCAGCACCTTGAGGGACAGGGATATTTTCGGGGAGCTGTTTTTT.

This chain links TRBV13 with TRBJ2-1, with 7 nucleotides matching TRBD1. Germline V lookup: CDR1 PRHDT, CDR2 FYEKMQ (reference sequence). The CDR3 has 15 amino acids. V trimming: 5 bases; J trimming: 6 bases; junction bases outside the gene matches: 10. The CDR3: CASSTEPGQLNEQFF. The DNA of the CDR3 is TGTGCCAGCAGCACAGAACCGGGACAGCTCAATGAGCAGTTCTTC.

The count of this clone is one. The chain recombines TRBV29-1 with TRBJ2-1, with 9 bases that match TRBD2. This CDR3 has 16 amino acids. The germline V gene has CDR1 SQVTM and CDR2 ANQGSEA. The V segment lost 5 bases and the J segment 4 bases; nucleotides outside the gene matches: 12. The CDR3 sequence is CSVQGSGTSTYNEQFF. The CDR3 DNA reads as TGCAGCGTTCAGGGTTCCGGGACTAGCACATACAATGAGCAGTTCTTC.

The V and J genes are TRBV7-9 and TRBJ2-6; D possibly corresponds to TRBD1 (5 bases). The V and J ends lost 1 base and 0 bases respectively, with 10 bases between them. From germline, CDR1 is SEHNR and CDR2 FQNEAQ (reference sequence). The CDR3 runs to 17 residues. The CDR3 reads CASSLGQGYSGANVLTF. CDR3 sequence (DNA): TGTGCCAGCAGCTTAGGGCAGGGCTACTCTGGGGCCAACGTCCTGACTTTC.

Concerning this clone itself: Other DNA sequences within the sample encode an identical CDR3. V gene TRBV19 combines with J gene TRBJ2-3; D tentatively reads TRBD1 or TRBD2 (6 bases each). The CDR3 is 12 residues long. Germline V gives CDR1 LNHDA, CDR2 SQIVND (reference sequence). Trimming shortened V by 5 bases and J by 6 bases, and 9 bases separated the two germline ends. In DNA form, the CDR3 reads TGTGCCAGTAGTTGGGGGGCGGATACGCAGTATTTT. It encodes CASSWGADTQYF.

This sequence joins TRBV4-3 and TRBJ2-1, with unresolved D. Per germline, CDR1 LGHNA and CDR2 YSLEER. The V gene lost 1 base and the J gene lost 6 bases, with 7 bases spanning the gap. This CDR3 spans 13 amino acids. CDR3 sequence: CASSQGLGNEQFF. Written as DNA, the CDR3 is TGCGCCAGCAGCCAAGGTCTTGGCAATGAGCAGTTCTTC.

V usage is TRBV4-3 and J usage is TRBJ1-2, with D possibly being TRBD1 (5 bases). Germline V CDR1 and CDR2: LGHNA, YSLEER. Trimming stripped 0 bases from V and 4 bases from J, with 18 bases between. This CDR3 contains 17 residues. The CDR3, as DNA: TGCGCCAGCAGCCAAGATCGGGGGAGGGGAGTTCCCTATGGCTACACCTTC. Its translation is CASSQDRGRGVPYGYTF.

The chain recombines TRBV11-2 with TRBJ2-5; D not resolved. The J call may be mistaken, given a closer DNA end match to TRBJ2-7. The CDR3 loop spans 13 amino acids. Looked up from germline, CDR1 is SGHAT and CDR2 is FQNNGV. The CDR3 coding sequence is TGTGCCAGCAGCTCAAGCGACTCCTACGAGCAGTACTTC. This sequence encodes CASSSSDSYEQYF.

The CDR3 nucleotides read TGTGCCAGCAGTTGGGGGGCAGGGGCTGGCACAGATACGCAGTATTTT. Protein: CASSWGAGAGTDTQYF. V usage is TRBV5-6 and J usage is TRBJ2-3; D is tentatively TRBD1 or TRBD2 (6 bases each). Germline CDR1 is SGHDT and CDR2 is YYEEEE. The CDR3 totals 16 residues. Trimming took off 5 bases at V and 1 base at J, with 17 bases between the two ends. The whole variable domain, filled in from reference TRBV5-6 and TRBJ2-3, reads DAGVTQSPTHLIKTRGQQVTLRCSPKSGHDTVSWYQQALGQGPQFIFQYYEEEERQRGNFPDRFSGHQFPNYSSELNVNALLLGDSALYLCASSWGAGAGTDTQYFGPGTRLTVL.

In the case of this clone: The sample carries other DNA sequences with the same CDR3. The V call is TRBV28, the J call TRBJ2-2; D unresolved. The CDR3 spans 13 residues. Germline CDR1 and CDR2: MDHEN and SYDVKM. Trimming took 3 bases from V and 4 from J, leaving 6 bases between them. The CDR3 loop reads CASSFRGTGELFF. The DNA of the CDR3 is TGTGCCAGCAGTTTTAGAGGCACCGGGGAGCTGTTTTTT.

The V gene is TRBV14, the J gene TRBJ2-1, with D possibly being TRBD2 (6 bases). Germline loops: CDR1 SGHDN, CDR2 FVKESK. The CDR3 totals 15 residues. Trimming pared 3 bases from V and 4 bases from J, leaving 13 bases between. The CDR3 here is CASSHGAGIYNEQFF. The DNA of the CDR3 is TGTGCCAGCAGCCATGGGGCGGGAATATACAATGAGCAGTTCTTC.

The V and J genes are TRBV7-6 and TRBJ2-5; D ambiguous. V lost 2 bases to trimming and J lost 1 base, with 11 bases between them. The CDR3 has 15 residues. From germline, CDR1 is SGHVS and CDR2 FNYEAQ. The DNA for the CDR3 is TGTGCCAGCAGCTTATTTCAGAACGCCCAAGAGACCCAGTACTTC. Translating it yields CASSLFQNAQETQYF.

The V gene is TRBV9, the J gene TRBJ2-5; D gene uncertain. Trimming pared 4 bases from V and 2 bases from J, leaving 12 bases between. CDR1 is SGDLS and CDR2 is YYNGEE in the germline V gene. The CDR3 consists of 14 residues. CDR3 nucleotides: TGTGCCAGCAGCACCTTCGGTTTACAAGAGACCCAGTACTTC. It codes for CASSTFGLQETQYF.

The chain has TRBV2 and TRBJ1-2; D is undetermined. The CDR3 runs 14 residues. V gave up 3 bases and J gave up 7 bases, with 15 bases separating them. CDR1 SNHLY and CDR2 FYNNEI come from the germline V gene. This CDR3 is CASSENNGEGGYTF. The CDR3, as DNA: TGTGCCAGCAGTGAGAATAACGGGGAAGGTGGCTACACCTTC.